Shown below are 25 T cell receptor beta chains from a single sample sequenced in a study of T-cell memory formation after mild COVID-19. TCRdb passed the 5' RACE reads through MiXCR, listing each CDR3 protein once. The sample holds roughly 200,000 distinct CDR3 sequences, about a sixth seen once. The sequencing input was PBMCs or a T cell subset sorted from them (not recorded which). All receptors come from an adult woman who had mild COVID-19 (a few samples of this study predate the infection). Cell type and time point are not known.

This clonotype occurred a few times. The CDR3 is CASSLGGTARGYEQYF. DNA for the CDR3: TGTGCCAGCAGCTTGGGTGGGACGGCCAGGGGTTACGAGCAGTACTTC. J is TRBJ2-7 and V is TRBV5-8; the D gene is possibly TRBD1 (6 bases). CDR1 and CDR2 from the germline V gene are SGHTS and YDEGEE. Deletions cut 0 bases from V and 4 bases from J, with 17 bases between. CDR3 length: 16 amino acids.

The CDR3 is CASSRRSYNEQFF. The DNA for the CDR3 is TGTGCCAGTAGTCGCCGCTCCTACAATGAGCAGTTCTTC. The rearrangement joins TRBV19 to TRBJ2-1, with D unresolved. CDR1 and CDR2 (germline): LNHDA, SQIVND (reference sequence). The V and J ends lost 5 bases and 0 bases respectively, with 5 bases between them. This CDR3 is 13 amino acids long.

This clonotype was observed a handful of times. The chain joins TRBV20-1 to TRBJ1-1; D perhaps matches TRBD1 (6 bases). The germline V and J ends were trimmed by 3 bases and 5 bases, with 13 bases remaining between them. Per germline, CDR1 DFQATT and CDR2 SNEGSKA (reference sequence). The CDR3 loop spans 13 amino acids. This chain's CDR3 is CSASIGGGTEAFF. DNA of the CDR3: TGCAGTGCTAGTATTGGAGGGGGGACTGAAGCTTTCTTT.

This clonotype has more than one count but fewer than ten. The rearrangement joins TRBV11-2 to TRBJ2-1; weak D call: TRBD2 (6 bases). Germline V gene sequence: CDR1 SGHAT, CDR2 FQNNGV. With 5 bases removed from V and 9 bases from J, the gap between germline ends came to 14 bases. The CDR3 is 13 residues long. CDR3 bases: TGTGCCAGCAGCCAATTGTCTAGCGTTGAGCAGTTCTTC. This encodes CASSQLSSVEQFF.

The chain carries TRBV6-6 and TRBJ1-5; TRBD1 matches at 9 bases. The V gene's germline CDR1 is MNHNY and CDR2 SVGAGI (reference sequence). After removal of 2 bases from V and 0 bases from J, the junction contained 5 bases not matched to a gene. The CDR3 extends over 17 amino acids. CDR3 nucleotides: TGTGCCAGCAGTTACGACAGGGGGGTAAATAGCAATCAGCCCCAGCATTTT. Its protein product is CASSYDRGVNSNQPQHF.

The chain couples TRBV2 to TRBJ2-2; tentatively, D is TRBD1 (7 bases). This CDR3 is 13 amino acids long. V gave up 6 bases and J gave up 4 bases, with 9 bases separating them. Germline values: CDR1 SNHLY, CDR2 FYNNEI. CDR3 bases: TGTGCCAGCAGCAGGGGGGTCACCGGGGAGCTGTTTTTT. Encoded protein: CASSRGVTGELFF. Full variable domain (missing parts from reference TRBV2 and TRBJ2-2): EPEVTQTPSHQVTQMGQEVILRCVPISNHLYFYWYRQILGQKVEFLVSFYNNEISEKSEIFDDQFSVERPDGSNFTLKIRSTKLEDSAMYFCASSRGVTGELFFGEGSRLTVL.

V gene TRBV7-9 combines with J gene TRBJ2-5, with 7 bases identical to TRBD2. The CDR3 spans 12 residues. Unmatched junction bases numbered 8, after V lost 5 bases and J lost 11 bases. Germline lookup yields CDR1 SEHNR and CDR2 FQNEAQ (reference sequence). CDR3 in amino acids: CASSPGEGLQYF. CDR3 sequence (DNA): TGTGCCAGCAGCCCCGGCGAGGGACTACAGTACTTC.

The chain couples TRBV5-1 to TRBJ2-1; 11 nucleotides agree with TRBD1. V dropped 2 bases and J dropped 4; count of bases not matched to a gene: 2. Per the germline V gene, CDR1 is SGHRS and CDR2 is YFSETQ. The CDR3 extends over 15 amino acids. The CDR3 sequence is CASSFGDRGYNEQFF. CDR3 DNA sequence: TGCGCCAGCAGCTTCGGGGACAGGGGGTACAATGAGCAGTTCTTC.

This chain connects TRBV18 to TRBJ2-6, with D unclear. The V end lost 3 bases, the J end lost 2 bases, and 17 bases lay between the germline ends. The CDR3 totals 18 residues. In germline, CDR1 is KGHSH, CDR2 LQKENI. The CDR3 DNA reads TGTGCCAGCTCACCCCGGTCGGAAGGTAGTGCTGGGGCCAACGTCCTGACTTTC. Translating it yields CASSPRSEGSAGANVLTF.

The sample holds a few counts of this clonotype. V and J are TRBV20-1 and TRBJ1-5, with TRBD1 identical over 10 bases. The CDR3 runs 16 residues. The ends lost 0 bases at V and 6 bases at J; junction bases unmatched: 8. Germline assignment: CDR1 DFQATT and CDR2 SNEGSKA (reference sequence). The chain's CDR3 is CSARDTGTGVGQPQHF. In DNA, the CDR3 is TGCAGTGCTAGAGATACCGGGACAGGGGTCGGTCAGCCCCAGCATTTT.

Only a few counts were recorded for this clonotype. V is TRBV7-2 and J is TRBJ2-1; 7 nucleotides agree with TRBD1. CDR1 and CDR2 from the germline V gene are SGHTA and FQGNSA. Germline trimming cut 3 bases from V and 9 bases from J; bases unmatched to any gene: 8. The CDR3 extends over 14 amino acids. The CDR3: CASSLDRYTTEQFF. CDR3 in DNA: TGTGCCAGCAGCTTGGACAGGTACACCACTGAGCAGTTCTTC.

This rearrangement joins TRBV9 to TRBJ2-2, with a tentative D call TRBD2 (6 bases). The CDR3 is made up of 20 amino acids. In germline, CDR1 is SGDLS, CDR2 YYNGEE. V was cut by 1 base and J by 0 bases, with 22 bases left in between. For the CDR3, the DNA is TGTGCCAGCAGCGTAATCTGTTTTCGGGTAGCGGTTTCGAACACCGGGGAGCTGTTTTTT. Its protein product is CASSVICFRVAVSNTGELFF.

This clonotype has a handful of counts. The CDR3 here is CASSDHGTVRQTLRSTQYF. CDR3 DNA sequence: TGCGCCAGCAGCGACCATGGCACCGTCCGACAGACGCTCCGATCTACGCAGTATTTT. The rearrangement uses TRBV5-1 and TRBJ2-3; tentative D call: TRBD1 (5 bases). Germline V gives CDR1 SGHRS, CDR2 YFSETQ. The CDR3 loop spans 19 amino acids. V gave up 4 bases and J gave up 8 bases, with 32 bases separating them.

This rearrangement joins TRBV6-2 or TRBV6-3 to TRBJ1-2; D uncertain. Trimming took 0 bases from V and 5 from J, leaving 13 bases between them. CDR1 is MNHEY and CDR2 is SVGEGT in the germline V gene. CDR3 length: 15 amino acids. As DNA, the CDR3 is TGTGCCAGCAGTTACTCGGGTTACAGAAAGTATGGCTACACCTTC. This encodes CASSYSGYRKYGYTF.

The genes are TRBV6-1 and TRBJ2-3; perhaps TRBD1 as D (5 bases). V lost 6 bases to trimming and J lost 1 base, with 14 bases between them. The V gene's germline CDR1 is MNHNS and CDR2 SASEGT. The CDR3 extends over 15 amino acids. The CDR3 coding sequence is TGTGCCAGCAGCTTACAGGTGTGGGGCACAGATACGCAGTATTTT. Protein product: CASSLQVWGTDTQYF.

There are a few counts of this clonotype. The chain couples TRBV18 to TRBJ2-3; a possible D gene is TRBD2 (6 bases). The CDR3 runs to 14 residues. Germline CDR1 is KGHSH and CDR2 is LQKENI. Between the trimmed V and J ends, which lost 6 bases and 4 bases, there was a span of 14 bases. The chain's CDR3 is CASSREAGPDTQYF. CDR3 in DNA: TGTGCCAGCTCCAGGGAGGCGGGACCAGATACGCAGTATTTT.

V usage is TRBV7-2 and J usage is TRBJ2-7; D might be TRBD2 (5 bases). Germline values: CDR1 SGHTA, CDR2 FQGNSA. Between the trimmed V and J ends, which lost 5 bases and 3 bases, there was a span of 8 bases. The CDR3 sequence is 12 residues long. Here the CDR3 DNA reads TGTGCCAGCAGCCCAGCGGACTACGAGCAGTACTTC. Residues: CASSPADYEQYF.

The chain is built from TRBV29-1 and TRBJ2-5, with a tentative D call TRBD2 (6 bases). Germline values: CDR1 SQVTM, CDR2 ANQGSEA. This CDR3 comprises 14 residues. Deletions cut 0 bases from V and 2 bases from J, with 10 bases between. CDR3 sequence: CSVEDKGRQETQYF. For the CDR3, the DNA is TGCAGCGTTGAAGATAAGGGGAGGCAAGAGACCCAGTACTTC.

This clonotype was observed a handful of times. The genes are TRBV7-8 and TRBJ2-6, with 10 nucleotides matching TRBD1. CDR3 length equals 17 residues. Germline CDR1 is SGHVS and CDR2 is FQNEAQ. The V and J ends lost 5 bases and 3 bases, in that order; junction bases with no gene match: 7. The CDR3 nucleotides read TGTGCCAGCAGCCGGGACAGGGGTTCAGGTGGGGCCAACGTCCTGACTTTC. Translated, it gives CASSRDRGSGGANVLTF.

The chain has TRBV7-3 and TRBJ1-2; D may be TRBD1 (5 bases). The germline V and J ends were trimmed by 0 bases and 7 bases, with 9 bases remaining between them. The germline V gene encodes CDR1 SGHTA and CDR2 FQGTGA. This CDR3 is 13 amino acids long. In DNA form, the CDR3 reads TGTGCCAGCAGCTTAACTGGGGGGTTTGGCTACACCTTC. It is translated as CASSLTGGFGYTF.

This clonotype has ten or more counts. The chain couples TRBV6-5 to TRBJ2-1; D is perhaps TRBD1 (5 bases). The length of the CDR3 is 15 residues. Germline CDR1 MNHEY, CDR2 SVGAGI. V shed 2 bases and J shed 13 bases, with 21 bases lying between them. Here the CDR3 reads CASSYSVRGSKLQFF. CDR3 sequence (DNA): TGTGCCAGCAGTTACAGTGTAAGGGGAAGTAAGTTACAGTTCTTC.

This chain joins TRBV18 and TRBJ2-1; D is undetermined. The germline gives CDR1 KGHSH, CDR2 LQKENI. V was clipped by 3 bases and J by 12 bases, with 15 bases between them. This CDR3 spans 13 amino acids. The CDR3 DNA reads as TGTGCCAGCTCACCGCCCGATAGGGATTTGCAGTTCTTC. It encodes CASSPPDRDLQFF.

This clonotype was seen repeatedly, ten times or more. This chain links TRBV29-1 with TRBJ2-6; D gene unclear. Germline lookup yields CDR1 SQVTM and CDR2 ANQGSEA. Trimming took 4 bases from V and 0 from J, leaving 7 bases between them. The CDR3 has 14 residues. The CDR3 region has the DNA TGCAGCGTTGGGGTGTCCTCTGGGGCCAACGTCCTGACTTTC. It codes for CSVGVSSGANVLTF.

In this sample, this clonotype turned up a few times. This sequence joins TRBV19 and TRBJ1-1; D perhaps matches TRBD1 (5 bases). This CDR3 comprises 13 residues. Germline V gene data show CDR1 as LNHDA and CDR2 as SQIVND (reference sequence). V was clipped by 7 bases and J by 6 bases, with 15 bases between them. The CDR3: CASKERQGPEAFF. CDR3 nucleotides: TGTGCCAGTAAGGAAAGGCAGGGCCCTGAAGCTTTCTTT.

The V call is TRBV18, the J call TRBJ2-7; D call uncertain. Per germline, CDR1 KGHSH and CDR2 LQKENI. There are 12 residues in the CDR3. Trimming cost V 3 bases and J 2 bases, with 5 bases left between them. The CDR3 here is CASSPDTYEQYF. The CDR3 DNA follows: TGTGCCAGCTCACCCGATACCTACGAGCAGTACTTC.